The 10 T cell receptor beta chains reported below all come from one sample, sequenced in a study of T cell responses to AZD1222 COVID-19 vaccine. The table came from immunoSEQ multiplex PCR; TCRdb's copy has only in-frame clones and leaves some out. The top ten hold roughly 25% of the sample, which has around 200,000 clones, around nine tenths seen once. Sequencing was performed on peripheral blood, taken 28 days after the second AZD1222 dose. These receptor sequences come from an adult who received the AZD1222 COVID-19 vaccine.

This clone was recorded only once. This chain connects TRBV7-8 to TRBJ1-4; D is uncertain. Trimming took off 3 bases at V and 3 bases at J, with 23 bases between the two ends. The CDR3 is 19 amino acids. Germline-derived CDR1 and CDR2 are SGHVS and FQNEAQ. The CDR3 DNA reads TGTGCCAGCAGCTTGCGTTTTCTCACGTCCGGTGGTTCTAATGAAAAACTGTTTTTT. Amino acids: CASSLRFLTSGGSNEKLFF.

This clone has a handful of counts. The genes are TRBV25-1 and TRBJ1-6; no reliable D call. The CDR3 is 16 residues long. Between the trimmed V and J ends, which lost 4 bases and 7 bases, there was a span of 17 bases. The V gene's germline CDR1 is MGHDK and CDR2 SYGVNS. CDR3 nucleotide sequence: TGTGCCAGCAGTGGGGAACGGAGAGTGAGCAATTCACCCCTCCACTTT. Amino acids: CASSGERRVSNSPLHF.

V is TRBV5-1 and J is TRBJ2-7; unclear D gene. Germline assignment: CDR1 SGHRS and CDR2 YFSETQ. The CDR3 runs to 13 residues. Trimming left V 4 bases short and J 4 bases short, with 12 bases between. In DNA, the CDR3 is TGCGCCAGCAGCCTCGATAGTTGGTACGAGCAGTACTTC. Translating it yields CASSLDSWYEQYF.

V is TRBV5-1 and J is TRBJ2-1; TRBD2 is a possible D gene (5 bases). The V and J ends lost 3 bases and 0 bases respectively, with 16 bases between them. This CDR3 contains 17 residues. Germline CDR1 is SGHRS and CDR2 is YFSETQ. In nucleotides, the CDR3 is TGCGCCAGCAGCTCACAGCGAATGGGGAGCTCCTACAATGAGCAGTTCTTC. This sequence encodes CASSSQRMGSSYNEQFF.

The V and J genes are TRBV5-1 and TRBJ2-2; possibly TRBD2 for D (5 bases). The V end was cut by 4 bases, the J end by 4 bases, with 11 bases between. The CDR3 length is 14 residues. Germline CDR1 and CDR2: SGHRS and YFSETQ. CDR3 sequence reads: CASSQRGSTGELFF. The DNA for the CDR3 is TGCGCCAGCAGCCAACGTGGGAGCACCGGGGAGCTGTTTTTT.

J is TRBJ2-2 and V is TRBV4-3; 8 bases match TRBD1. CDR3 length: 17 residues. J gave up 4 bases and V 4 bases, and 11 bases lay outside the gene matches. Germline CDR1 reads LGHNA; CDR2 reads YSLEER. The DNA for the CDR3 is TGCGCCAGCAGCCGTACAATAACAGGGGGAAGCACCGGGGAGCTGTTTTTT. As protein: CASSRTITGGSTGELFF.

V gene TRBV5-1 combines with J gene TRBJ2-5; TRBD1 matches 9 bases. Germline V gene sequence: CDR1 SGHRS, CDR2 YFSETQ. Trimming at V came to 2 bases and at J to 5 bases, leaving 7 bases not matched to a gene. The CDR3 extends over 15 amino acids. Here the CDR3 DNA reads TGCGCCAGCAGCTTCGGACAGGGGAATCGGGAGACCCAGTACTTC. Its protein product is CASSFGQGNRETQYF.

This chain joins TRBV7-3 and TRBJ2-3, with a weak D call TRBD2 (6 bases). Trimming cost V 2 bases and J 4 bases, with 13 bases left between them. The germline V gene encodes CDR1 SGHTA and CDR2 FQGTGA. The CDR3 has 15 residues. The CDR3 is CASSLFAGRPDTQYF. The CDR3, as DNA: TGTGCCAGCAGCTTATTCGCGGGACGTCCAGATACGCAGTATTTT.

The chain employs TRBV9 and TRBJ2-5; D is ambiguous. Germline V lookup: CDR1 SGDLS, CDR2 YYNGEE. V was shortened by 3 bases and J by 5 bases, with 11 bases between the two germline ends. The CDR3 runs to 13 residues. The CDR3 is CASSAYNRETQYF. Written as DNA, the CDR3 is TGTGCCAGCAGCGCATATAATCGGGAGACCCAGTACTTC. The whole variable domain, remainder taken from reference TRBV9 and TRBJ2-5, is DSGVTQTPKHLITATGQRVTLRCSPRSGDLSVYWYQQSLDQGLQFLIQYYNGEERAKGNILERFSAQQFPDLHSELNLSSLELGDSALYFCASSAYNRETQYFGPGTRLLVL.

The chain recombines TRBV3-1 (or the pseudogene TRBV3-2) with TRBJ1-4; D not certain. The CDR3 consists of 15 residues. Trimming took off 4 bases at V and 8 bases at J, with 17 bases between the two ends. CDR1 LGHDT and CDR2 YNNKEL come from the germline V gene (reference sequence). CDR3 residues: CASSPTNRGPEKLFF. For the CDR3, the DNA is TGTGCCAGCAGCCCGACTAACAGAGGCCCGGAAAAACTGTTTTTT.